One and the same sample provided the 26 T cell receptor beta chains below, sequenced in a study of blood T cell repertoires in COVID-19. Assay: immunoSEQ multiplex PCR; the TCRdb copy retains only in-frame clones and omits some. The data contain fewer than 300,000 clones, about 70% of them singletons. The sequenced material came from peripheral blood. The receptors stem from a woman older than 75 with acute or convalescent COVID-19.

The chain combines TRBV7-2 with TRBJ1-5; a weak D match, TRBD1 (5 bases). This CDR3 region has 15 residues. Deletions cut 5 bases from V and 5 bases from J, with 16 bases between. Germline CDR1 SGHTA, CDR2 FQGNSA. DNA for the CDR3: TGTGCCAGCAGCCCAGGGAGGGGATGGGATCAGCCCCAGCATTTT. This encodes CASSPGRGWDQPQHF.

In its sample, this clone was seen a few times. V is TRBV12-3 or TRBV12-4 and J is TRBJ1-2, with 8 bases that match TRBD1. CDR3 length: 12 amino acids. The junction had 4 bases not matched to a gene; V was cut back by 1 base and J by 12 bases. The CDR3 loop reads CASSLGQGSHTF. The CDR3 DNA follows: TGTGCCAGCAGTTTAGGACAGGGGTCCCACACCTTC.

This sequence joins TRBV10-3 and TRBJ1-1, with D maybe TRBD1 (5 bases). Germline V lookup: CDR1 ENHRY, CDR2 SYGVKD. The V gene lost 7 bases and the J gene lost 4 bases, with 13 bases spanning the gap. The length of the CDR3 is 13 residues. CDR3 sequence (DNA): TGTGCCATCAAAGATGCGGGGGTCACTGAAGCTTTCTTT. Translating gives CAIKDAGVTEAFF.

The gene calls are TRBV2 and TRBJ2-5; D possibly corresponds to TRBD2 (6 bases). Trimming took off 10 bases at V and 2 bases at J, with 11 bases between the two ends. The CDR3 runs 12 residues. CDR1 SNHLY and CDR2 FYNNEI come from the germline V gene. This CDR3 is CATRDLQETQYF. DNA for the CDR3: TGTGCCACCCGGGACTTACAAGAGACCCAGTACTTC.

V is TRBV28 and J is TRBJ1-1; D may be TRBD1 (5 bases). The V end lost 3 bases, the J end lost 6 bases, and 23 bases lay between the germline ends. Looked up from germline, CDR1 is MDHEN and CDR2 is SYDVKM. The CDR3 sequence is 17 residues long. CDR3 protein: CASSFSPFGARQPEAFF. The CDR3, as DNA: TGTGCCAGCAGTTTTTCCCCTTTTGGGGCCCGACAACCTGAAGCTTTCTTT.

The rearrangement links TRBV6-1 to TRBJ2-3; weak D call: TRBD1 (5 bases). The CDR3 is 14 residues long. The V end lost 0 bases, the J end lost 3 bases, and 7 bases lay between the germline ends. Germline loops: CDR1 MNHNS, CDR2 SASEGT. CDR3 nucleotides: TGTGCCAGCAGTGAAGCCAGGGCGACAGATACGCAGTATTTT. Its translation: CASSEARATDTQYF.

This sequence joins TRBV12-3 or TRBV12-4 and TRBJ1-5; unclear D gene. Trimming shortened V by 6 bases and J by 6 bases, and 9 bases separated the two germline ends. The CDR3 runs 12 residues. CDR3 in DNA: TGTGCCAGCAGCCTAGAACGTCAGCCCCAGCATTTT. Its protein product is CASSLERQPQHF.

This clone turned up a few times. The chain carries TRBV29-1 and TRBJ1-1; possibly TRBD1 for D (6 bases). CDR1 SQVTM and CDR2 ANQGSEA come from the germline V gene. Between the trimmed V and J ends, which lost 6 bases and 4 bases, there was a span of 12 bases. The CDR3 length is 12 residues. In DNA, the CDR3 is TGCAGCGTGAACAGGGCGAGCACTGAAGCTTTCTTT. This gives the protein CSVNRASTEAFF.

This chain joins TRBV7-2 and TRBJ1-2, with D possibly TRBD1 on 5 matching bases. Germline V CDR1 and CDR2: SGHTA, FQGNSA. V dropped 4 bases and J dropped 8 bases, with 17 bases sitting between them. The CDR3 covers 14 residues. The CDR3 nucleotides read TGTGCCAGCAGCTCACAGGCCTCCTTGGGAGGCTACACCTTC. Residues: CASSSQASLGGYTF.

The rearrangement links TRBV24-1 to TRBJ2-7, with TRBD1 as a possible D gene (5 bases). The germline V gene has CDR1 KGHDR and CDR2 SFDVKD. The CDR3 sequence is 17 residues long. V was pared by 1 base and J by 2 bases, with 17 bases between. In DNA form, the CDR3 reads TGTGCCACCAGTGATTTCCAATCAGGGCTACCTCCCTACGAGCAGTACTTC. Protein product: CATSDFQSGLPPYEQYF.

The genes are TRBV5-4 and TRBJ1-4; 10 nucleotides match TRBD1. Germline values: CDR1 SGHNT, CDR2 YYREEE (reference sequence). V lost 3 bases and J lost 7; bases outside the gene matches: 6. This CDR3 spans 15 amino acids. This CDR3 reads CASSWDRGGGEKLFF. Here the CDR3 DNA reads TGTGCCAGCAGCTGGGACAGGGGAGGTGGTGAAAAACTGTTTTTT. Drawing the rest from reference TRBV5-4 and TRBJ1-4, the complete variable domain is ETGVTQSPTHLIKTRGQQVTLRCSSQSGHNTVSWYQQALGQGPQFIFQYYREEENGRGNFPPRFSGLQFPNYSSELNVNALELDDSALYLCASSWDRGGGEKLFFGSGTQLSVL.

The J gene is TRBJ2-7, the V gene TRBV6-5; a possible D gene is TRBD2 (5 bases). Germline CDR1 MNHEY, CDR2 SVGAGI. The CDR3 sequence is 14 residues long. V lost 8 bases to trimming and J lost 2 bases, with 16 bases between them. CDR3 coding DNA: TGTGCCAGCCGCTACGAACGCGGGCCCTACGAGCAGTACTTC. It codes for CASRYERGPYEQYF.

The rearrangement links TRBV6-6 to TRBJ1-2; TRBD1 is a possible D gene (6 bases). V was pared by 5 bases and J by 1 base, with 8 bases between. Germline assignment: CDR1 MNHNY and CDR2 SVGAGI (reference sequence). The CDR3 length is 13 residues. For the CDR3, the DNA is TGTGCCAGCAGTAGGACAGATAACTATGGCTACACCTTC. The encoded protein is CASSRTDNYGYTF.

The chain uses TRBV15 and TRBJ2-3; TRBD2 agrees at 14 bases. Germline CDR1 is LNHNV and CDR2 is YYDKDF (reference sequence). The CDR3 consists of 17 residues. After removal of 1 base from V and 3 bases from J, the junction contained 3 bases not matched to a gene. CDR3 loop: CATSRGLAGGRTDTQYF. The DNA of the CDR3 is TGTGCCACCAGCAGAGGACTAGCGGGGGGGCGAACAGATACGCAGTATTTT.

The CDR3 is CATSRAGGDTQYF. CDR3 in DNA: TGTGCCACCAGCAGGGCGGGTGGAGATACGCAGTATTTT. The V call is TRBV15, the J call TRBJ2-3; a possible D gene is TRBD2 (5 bases). There are 13 residues in the CDR3. In germline, CDR1 is LNHNV, CDR2 YYDKDF (reference sequence). Trimming shortened V by 3 bases and J by 5 bases, and 9 bases separated the two germline ends.

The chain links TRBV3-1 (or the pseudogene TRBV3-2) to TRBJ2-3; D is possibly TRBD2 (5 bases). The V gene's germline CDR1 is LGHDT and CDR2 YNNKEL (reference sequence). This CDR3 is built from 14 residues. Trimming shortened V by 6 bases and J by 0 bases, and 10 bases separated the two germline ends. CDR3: CASRSSRSTDTQYF. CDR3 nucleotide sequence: TGTGCCAGCAGATCTAGCAGAAGCACAGATACGCAGTATTTT.

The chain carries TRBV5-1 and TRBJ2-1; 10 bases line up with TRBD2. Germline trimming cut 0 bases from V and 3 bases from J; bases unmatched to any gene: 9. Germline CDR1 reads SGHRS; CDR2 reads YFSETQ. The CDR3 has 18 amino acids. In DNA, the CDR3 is TGCGCCAGCAGCTTGGAGCAGACAGCGGGAGGGCTCTACAATGAGCAGTTCTTC. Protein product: CASSLEQTAGGLYNEQFF.

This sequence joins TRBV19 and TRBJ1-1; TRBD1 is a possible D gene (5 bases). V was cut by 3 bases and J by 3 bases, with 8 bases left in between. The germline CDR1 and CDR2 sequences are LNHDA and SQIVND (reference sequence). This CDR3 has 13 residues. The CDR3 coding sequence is TGTGCCAGTAGTATTTACAGGTACACTGAAGCTTTCTTT. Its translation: CASSIYRYTEAFF.

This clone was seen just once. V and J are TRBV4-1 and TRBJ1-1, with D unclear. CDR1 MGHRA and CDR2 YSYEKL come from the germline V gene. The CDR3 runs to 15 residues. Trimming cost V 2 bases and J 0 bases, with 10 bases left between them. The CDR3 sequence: CASSQRRGMNTEAFF. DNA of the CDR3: TGCGCCAGCAGCCAAAGGAGAGGGATGAACACTGAAGCTTTCTTT.

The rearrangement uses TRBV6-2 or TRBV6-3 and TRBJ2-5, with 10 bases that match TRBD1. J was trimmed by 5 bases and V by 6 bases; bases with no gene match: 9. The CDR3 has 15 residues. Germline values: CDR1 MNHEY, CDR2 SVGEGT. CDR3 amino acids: CASSRQGAFGETQYF. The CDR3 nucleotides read TGTGCCAGCAGCCGACAGGGGGCTTTTGGGGAGACCCAGTACTTC.

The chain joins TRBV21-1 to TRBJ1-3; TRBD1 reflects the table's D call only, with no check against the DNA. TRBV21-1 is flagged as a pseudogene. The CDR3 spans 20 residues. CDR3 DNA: TGTGCCAGCAGCAAAGCGAAAGGCGGTGGGGACACGGTCTCTGGAAACACCATATATTTT. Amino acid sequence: CASSKAKGGGDTVSGNTIYF.

For the CDR3, the DNA is TGCAGCGTCGCACAGGGGGATCGGGGAGGCTACACCTTC. This codes for CSVAQGDRGGYTF. The chain combines TRBV29-1 with TRBJ1-2; 8 bases agree with TRBD1. Germline-derived CDR1 and CDR2 are SQVTM and ANQGSEA. Trimming removed 6 bases from V and 8 bases from J; junction bases left unmatched: 11. CDR3 size: 13 residues.

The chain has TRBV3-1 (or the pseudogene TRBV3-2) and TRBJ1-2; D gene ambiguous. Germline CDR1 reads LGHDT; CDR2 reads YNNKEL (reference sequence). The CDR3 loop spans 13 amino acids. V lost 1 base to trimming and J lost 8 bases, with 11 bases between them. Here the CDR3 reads CASSQGPSGGYTF. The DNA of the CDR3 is TGTGCCAGCAGCCAAGGTCCCTCGGGGGGCTACACCTTC.

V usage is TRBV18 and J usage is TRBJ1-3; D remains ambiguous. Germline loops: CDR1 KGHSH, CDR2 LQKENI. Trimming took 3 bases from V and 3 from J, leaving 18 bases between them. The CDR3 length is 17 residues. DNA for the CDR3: TGTGCCAGCTCACCCAACGCAGTGGCGGCGGGTGGAAACACCATATATTTT. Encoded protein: CASSPNAVAAGGNTIYF.

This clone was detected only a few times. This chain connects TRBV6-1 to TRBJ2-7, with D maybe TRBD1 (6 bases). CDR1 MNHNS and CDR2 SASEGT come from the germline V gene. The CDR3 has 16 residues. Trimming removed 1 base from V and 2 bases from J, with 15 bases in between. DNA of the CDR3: TGTGCCAGCAGTGAAGGTCGGGGCAGGGGCACCTACGAGCAGTACTTC. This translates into CASSEGRGRGTYEQYF.

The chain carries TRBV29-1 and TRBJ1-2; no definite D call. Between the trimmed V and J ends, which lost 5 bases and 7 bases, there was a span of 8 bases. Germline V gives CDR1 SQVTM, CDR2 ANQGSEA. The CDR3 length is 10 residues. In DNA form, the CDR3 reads TGCAGCGTTAAAACGGGTGGCTACACCTTC. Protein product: CSVKTGGYTF. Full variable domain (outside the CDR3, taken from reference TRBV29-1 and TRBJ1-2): SAVISQKPSRDICQRGTSLTIQCQVDSQVTMMFWYRQQPGQSLTLIATANQGSEATYESGFVIDKFPISRPNLTFSTLTVSNMSPEDSSIYLCSVKTGGYTFGSGTRLTVV.